This T cell receptor (beta chain) was found in a study of blood T cell repertoires in COVID-19. Per the original methods: Amplification with reference gene primers provided the estimates of nucleated cell counts. Profiled with immunoSEQ multiplex PCR; TCRdb holds only in-frame clones, not every one. The DNA gave D and trimming, while V, J and clone size come from that table. Of around 380,000 clones listed, more than 75% are singletons. V lost 0 bases, J lost 1 base, and 6 bases lay in between. CDR3 length: 14 residues. The V gene's germline CDR1 is SGHTA and CDR2 FQGNSA. Sequences were obtained from PBMCs or T cells enriched from blood (not recorded which). This chain connects TRBV7-2 to TRBJ1-1; D not resolved. This receptor was identified in a man aged 30-40 years who had recovered from COVID-19. The DNA of the CDR3 is TGTGCCAGCAGCTTAGCACAGAAGAACACTGAAGCTTTCTTT. Its protein is CASSLAQKNTEAFF.